This paragraph covers one T cell receptor beta chain sequence. Its antigen remains undetermined. No base quality information exists; no much larger clone differs at one position. This record comes from a study of shared clonotypes between healthy human individuals (TCRdb year 2020). Broadly, across the study: The cohort comprised two women and a few men aged 18 to 49 years. For each donor, CD4 naive and CD4 memory were each given three plates, CD8 naive was given two plates, and CD8 memory was given one plate. Blood TCR repertoires of several healthy adults were deeply sequenced to estimate repertoire size and the extent of clonotype sharing between individuals. To increase sequencing depth and limit assay-specific biases, TCR repertoire library preparation and sequencing were carried out by different laboratories using diverse techniques. Per donor, leukapheresis produced somewhere between about 0.94 and 9.5 billion PBMCs.

V is pared back by 8 bases and J by 3 bases, with 14 bases lying between the germline termini. Measured from the cysteine to the phenylalanine, the CDR3 is 13 residues long. Just the 39-base CDR3 DNA is kept, in frame starting at base 1. The CDR1 and CDR2 encoded by the germline V gene are MNHNS and SASEGT. Using the deep immunoSEQ assay, TCR CDR3 regions were amplified from genomic DNA by multiplex PCR. Extracted genomic DNA from each cell subset was distributed evenly across all wells of several immunoSEQ 96-well plates, and each plate was treated as a replicate. Each replicate PCR for sorted subsets received approximately 220 ng genomic DNA, equal to around 32,000 T cell genomes. Purified libraries were quantified with a Qubit 3.0 fluorometer, sized on a Bioanalyzer 2100, and re-quantified with the KAPA Library Quantification kit. Every immunoSEQ 96-well plate was sequenced on a separate single-read 150-cycle Illumina NextSeq 550 flow cell. The source study handled its data this way. The immunoSEQ output contained only junctional sequences without quality scores, so filtering could not match that applied to full-length reads. Sequences were annotated with PyIR, a Python wrapper for IgBLAST v1.9, and V/J genes and CDR3 were assigned using IMGT germline references. Reads were filtered out if the reads had weak V/J assignments (E-value above 1e-6), no CDR3, stop codons, out-of-frame junctions, or ambiguous translated residues. V3J clonotypes were defined as sequences sharing an identical inferred V gene, J gene, and CDR3 amino acid sequence. The percentage overlap between two repertoires was calculated by dividing the number of shared unique clonotypes by the size of the smaller repertoire. Repertoire richness was assessed with RTK rarefaction, the Chao1 estimator, and Recon v2.1 estimates of unobserved clonotypes. For all TCRbeta clonotypes obtained by the gDNA method from several donors, generation probabilities were computed with OLGA. TCRdb limited this immuneACCESS table to in-frame rearrangements with V and J called. A share of clones is missing; checked studies link under half to unresolved V genes, and the rest is unexplained. That table furnishes V, J and clone size, whereas the DNA furnished D and trimming. This sample has under 2,500,000 clones in its table, and 90% to 96% of those were observed once. Less than 0.15% of the sample comes from the top ten.

Paper-wide results and their limitations: Only blood was sampled, and tissue TCR repertoires likely differ from those in blood. Rarefaction of sorted-subset datasets indicated incomplete sequencing despite the large sequencing depth. Because the study included a small number of donors, the genetic and exposure-history diversity represented was limited. Pairwise subsampling indicated that sequencing depth was expected to affect the degree of clonotype sharing among donors. Higher generation probabilities were observed for clonotypes shared by all four sorted-subset donors than for non-shared clonotypes. Approximately 5% of naive CD4, 3.5% of naive CD8, about 2.5% of memory CD4, and about 0.4% of memory CD8 clonotypes were shared across several donors. Naive subsets generally had larger estimated clonotype richness than memory subsets.

The donors were healthy, HIV-negative adults with no recently reported acute infections or vaccinations. Every donor was a Caucasian adult residing in Nashville, Tennessee, USA. Magnetic negative selection was used to enrich CD4+ T cells, after which naive cells were positively selected on CD45RA and the negative fraction became the memory subset. Blood was collected by leukapheresis, and PBMCs were isolated by Ficoll-Histopaque density gradient centrifugation and then cryopreserved in liquid nitrogen vapor phase. Purity and quantity of every magnetically sorted T cell population were checked by analytical flow cytometry. Genomic DNA was isolated from each sorted fraction and quantified by UV absorbance on a Nanodrop 2000c.

The sequence derives from a young man in good health. The sample comprised naive CD4+ T cells sorted from blood. In light of the paper, this sample's cell subset or site label describes: CD45RA+ positively selected. In this chain, TRBV6-1 is recombined with TRBJ2-7; the D gene is possibly TRBD1, with 6 bases matching. The sequence in DNA is TGTGCCAGCGTCAGGGGTTTAGGCTACGAGCAGTACTTC. Its protein product is CASVRGLGYEQYF.